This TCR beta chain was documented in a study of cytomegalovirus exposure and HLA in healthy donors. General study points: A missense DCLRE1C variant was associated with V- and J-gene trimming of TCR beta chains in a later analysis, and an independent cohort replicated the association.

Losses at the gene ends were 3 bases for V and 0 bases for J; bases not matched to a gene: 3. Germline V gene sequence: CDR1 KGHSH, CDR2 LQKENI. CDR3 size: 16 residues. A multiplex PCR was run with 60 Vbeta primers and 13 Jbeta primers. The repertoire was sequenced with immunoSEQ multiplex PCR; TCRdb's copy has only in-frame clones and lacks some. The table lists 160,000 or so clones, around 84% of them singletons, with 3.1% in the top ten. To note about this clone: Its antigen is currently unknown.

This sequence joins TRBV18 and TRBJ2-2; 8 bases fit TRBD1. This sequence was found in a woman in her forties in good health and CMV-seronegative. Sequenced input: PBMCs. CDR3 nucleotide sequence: TGTGCCAGCTCACCGCAGGGGGCTTCGAACACCGGGGAGCTGTTTTTT. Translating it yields CASSPQGASNTGELFF.